The 11 T cell receptor beta chains below all came from one sample that was sequenced in a study of T cell responses to AZD1222 COVID-19 vaccine. Assay used: immunoSEQ multiplex PCR; TCRdb lists only in-frame clones, some missing. The data contain roughly 91,000 clones, 90% of them singletons. Here the sequenced sample was peripheral blood, taken on day 0 of AZD1222 vaccination. These receptors came from an adult in good health.

The V gene is TRBV18, the J gene TRBJ1-6, with 10 bases identical to TRBD1. This CDR3 has 15 residues. The germline V gene encodes CDR1 KGHSH and CDR2 LQKENI. Trimming at V came to 6 bases and at J to 4 bases, leaving 3 bases not matched to a gene. The CDR3 coding sequence is TGTGCCAGCTCCCGGGACAGGGGATATAATTCACCCCTCCACTTT. Translating it yields CASSRDRGYNSPLHF.

The V gene is TRBV5-1, the J gene TRBJ2-1; D is ambiguous. This CDR3 comprises 14 residues. V dropped 0 bases and J dropped 7 bases, with 11 bases sitting between them. Germline lookup yields CDR1 SGHRS and CDR2 YFSETQ. This CDR3 is CASSLAQIRNEQFF. In DNA form, the CDR3 reads TGCGCCAGCAGCTTGGCCCAGATCAGGAATGAGCAGTTCTTC.

The chain links TRBV4-1 to TRBJ1-2, with D uncertain. This CDR3 has 16 residues. CDR1 is MGHRA and CDR2 is YSYEKL in the germline V gene. Trimming left V 1 base short and J 1 base short, with 13 bases between. The CDR3 coding sequence is TGCGCCAGCAGCCAAGGATCATTTGAAGTTAACTATGGCTACACCTTC. Encoded protein: CASSQGSFEVNYGYTF.

The chain links TRBV5-1 to TRBJ1-4; 8 nucleotides agree with TRBD1. This CDR3 contains 16 residues. The trim removed 6 bases at V and 4 bases at J, leaving 11 bases unmatched. Germline V gene data show CDR1 as SGHRS and CDR2 as YFSETQ. The CDR3 spells CASTGGSGVSNEKLFF. The CDR3 region has the DNA TGCGCCAGCACAGGGGGCTCGGGGGTTAGTAATGAAAAACTGTTTTTT.

The gene calls are TRBV6-1 and TRBJ2-2; TRBD1 might be the D (5 bases). V lost 2 bases, J lost 0 bases, and 7 bases lay in between. Per germline, CDR1 MNHNS and CDR2 SASEGT. This CDR3 spans 15 amino acids. CDR3 protein: CASSETGANTGELFF. CDR3 DNA sequence: TGTGCCAGCAGTGAAACAGGTGCGAACACCGGGGAGCTGTTTTTT.

The V call is TRBV5-6, the J call TRBJ2-7; D uncertain. Trimming shortened V by 0 bases and J by 6 bases, and 10 bases separated the two germline ends. The V gene's germline CDR1 is SGHDT and CDR2 YYEEEE. This CDR3 contains 13 residues. CDR3 region: CASSLGSVGEQYF. In DNA form, the CDR3 reads TGTGCCAGCAGCTTGGGTTCGGTGGGCGAGCAGTACTTC.

V and J are TRBV7-9 and TRBJ2-1, with D perhaps matching TRBD2 (7 bases). Trimming removed 8 bases at V and 7 bases at J, with 15 bases between. Germline V CDR1 and CDR2: SEHNR, FQNEAQ (reference sequence). The CDR3 extends over 13 amino acids. Here the CDR3 reads CASEGGNGNEQFF. The CDR3 nucleotides are TGTGCCAGCGAGGGGGGGAACGGGAATGAGCAGTTCTTC. The full variable domain, with the rest looked up from reference TRBV7-9 and TRBJ2-1, is DTGVSQNPRHKITKRGQNVTFRCDPISEHNRLYWYRQTLGQGPEFLTYFQNEAQLEKSRLLSDRFSAERPKGSFSTLEIQRTEQGDSAMYLCASEGGNGNEQFFGPGTRLTVL.

This chain links TRBV5-6 with TRBJ2-1, with D possibly called TRBD1 or TRBD2 (5 bases each). This CDR3 is built from 16 residues. Germline V gene lookup returns CDR1 SGHDT and CDR2 YYEEEE. Trimming shortened V by 5 bases and J by 6 bases, and 21 bases separated the two germline ends. This CDR3 reads CASSDDPVPRGNEQFF. CDR3 bases: TGTGCCAGCAGTGATGACCCGGTCCCGAGGGGCAATGAGCAGTTCTTC.

The V call is TRBV10-1, the J call TRBJ1-1, with TRBD1 matching over 12 bases. From germline, CDR1 is WNHNN and CDR2 SYGVQD (reference sequence). J was trimmed by 8 bases and V by 6 bases; bases with no gene match: 10. The CDR3 is 15 residues long. The CDR3 bases are TGCGCCAGCAGCAACTCCGGGACAGGGGGCAGGGAAGCTTTCTTT. It translates to CASSNSGTGGREAFF.

The CDR3 nucleotides read TGCGCCAGCAGCCTTGGGGTCGGCTTCGGAGATACGCAGTATTTT. Its translation: CASSLGVGFGDTQYF. This chain connects TRBV5-1 to TRBJ2-3; D not certain. CDR1 and CDR2 from the germline V gene are SGHRS and YFSETQ. The CDR3 has 15 amino acids. Trimming took off 4 bases at V and 5 bases at J, with 17 bases between the two ends.

A word on this clone: Germline is not matched at one junction end, which may reflect a read error. This CDR3 is CASRNSPNSEAFF. The CDR3 DNA reads TGCGCCAGCAGAAACAGCCCGAACTCTGAAGCTTTCTTT. The J gene is TRBJ1-1, the V gene TRBV5-1; no definite D call. Looked up from germline, CDR1 is SGHRS and CDR2 is YFSETQ. The CDR3 runs 13 residues.